This T cell receptor (beta chain) is from a study of blood T cell repertoires in COVID-19. Overall study context: Donors in the United States, Italy and Spain gave samples during acute or convalescent COVID-19.

Data came from immunoSEQ multiplex PCR; TCRdb stores just in-frame clones and leaves some out. The table lists 200,000 to 300,000 clones, around 87% of them singletons. The CDR3 totals 14 residues. Trimming removed 2 bases from V and 6 bases from J, with 11 bases in between. Germline V gene sequence: CDR1 ENHRY, CDR2 SYGVKD. The sequenced sample consisted of peripheral blood. This TCR was sampled from a woman aged 60 to 75 with COVID-19, enrolled during active disease. This chain joins TRBV10-3 and TRBJ2-1; D unresolved. The CDR3 reads CAISEAPSSNEQFF. In DNA form, the CDR3 reads TGTGCCATCAGTGAGGCCCCTAGTAGCAATGAGCAGTTCTTC.